Below, 20 T cell receptor beta chains from the same sample are listed, as sequenced in a study of blood T cell repertoires in COVID-19. Libraries were prepared by immunoSEQ multiplex PCR; TCRdb keeps only in-frame clonotypes and omits some of them. The table records about 350,000 clones, roughly 87% of them present only once. Sequencing input: peripheral blood. The source is a woman aged 60-70 years with COVID-19, enrolled during active disease.

This chain joins TRBV2 and TRBJ2-6; maybe TRBD1 (5 bases). Germline loops: CDR1 SNHLY, CDR2 FYNNEI. The CDR3 covers 16 residues. V gave up 1 base and J gave up 0 bases, with 7 bases separating them. The CDR3: CASSEEGISGANVLTF. CDR3 coding DNA: TGTGCCAGCAGTGAAGAGGGGATCTCTGGGGCCAACGTCCTGACTTTC.

For this clone: A read error may account for a junction end that differs from germline. The chain links TRBV5-6 to TRBJ1-2; 7 bases align to TRBD1. The CDR3 runs 12 residues. From germline, CDR1 is SGHDT and CDR2 YYEEEE. CDR3 amino acids: CASSLMRDSLFF. DNA of the CDR3: TGTGCCAGCAGCTTGATGAGGGACAGCTTATTCTTC.

The rearrangement uses TRBV5-4 and TRBJ2-7; no clear D gene. Germline-derived CDR1 and CDR2 are SGHNT and YYREEE (reference sequence). Trimming removed 0 bases at V and 5 bases at J, with 9 bases between. This CDR3 is built from 13 residues. CDR3: CASSLVSADEQYF. CDR3 sequence (DNA): TGTGCCAGCAGCTTGGTTTCGGCGGACGAGCAGTACTTC.

The rearrangement links TRBV2 to TRBJ1-3, with D tentatively TRBD1 (5 bases). Germline CDR1 SNHLY, CDR2 FYNNEI. This CDR3 is built from 14 residues. Trimming removed 6 bases from V and 3 bases from J, with 12 bases in between. This CDR3 reads CASSAGPDGNTIYF. The DNA of the CDR3 is TGTGCCAGCAGCGCGGGACCAGATGGAAACACCATATATTTT.

The chain joins TRBV10-3 to TRBJ1-5; the match to TRBD1 covers 12 bases. J was trimmed by 6 bases and V by 6 bases; bases with no gene match: 9. The germline V gene has CDR1 ENHRY and CDR2 SYGVKD. CDR3 length equals 16 residues. Written as DNA, the CDR3 is TGTGCCATCAGCCAGCAAGGGACAGGGGGCTTTCAGCCCCAGCATTTT. Translation gives CAISQQGTGGFQPQHF.

In the case of this clone: Other DNA variants within this sample encode the same CDR3. V usage is TRBV9 and J usage is TRBJ2-5; TRBD2 aligns across 15 bases. Germline V CDR1 and CDR2: SGDLS, YYNGEE. Trimming removed 2 bases from V and 2 bases from J; junction bases left unmatched: 4. This CDR3 is built from 17 residues. Here the CDR3 reads CASSVTGLAGGQETQYF. In DNA, the CDR3 is TGTGCCAGCAGCGTGACGGGACTAGCGGGGGGACAAGAGACCCAGTACTTC.

The J gene is TRBJ1-4, the V gene TRBV18; tentatively, D is TRBD1 (6 bases). Trimming shortened V by 3 bases and J by 0 bases, and 8 bases separated the two germline ends. The CDR3 consists of 15 residues. In germline, CDR1 is KGHSH, CDR2 LQKENI. This CDR3 is CASSPRQATNEKLFF. The CDR3 DNA reads as TGTGCCAGCTCACCTAGACAGGCAACTAATGAAAAACTGTTTTTT. Complete variable domain (other parts from reference TRBV18 and TRBJ1-4): NAGVMQNPRHLVRRRGQEARLRCSPMKGHSHVYWYRQLPEEGLKFMVYLQKENIIDESGMPKERFSAEFPKEGPSILRIQQVVRGDSAAYFCASSPRQATNEKLFFGSGTQLSVL.

The chain links TRBV19 to TRBJ1-5; D call uncertain. There are 16 residues in the CDR3. CDR1 LNHDA and CDR2 SQIVND come from the germline V gene (reference sequence). The V end lost 5 bases, the J end lost 2 bases, and 16 bases lay between the germline ends. The DNA for the CDR3 is TGTGCCAGTAGTCTGTTGGCAACGTTGGGCAATCAGCCCCAGCATTTT. It codes for CASSLLATLGNQPQHF.

J is TRBJ1-1 and V is TRBV6-6; tentatively, D is TRBD1 (5 bases). Germline V CDR1 and CDR2: MNHNY, SVGAGI (reference sequence). There are 15 residues in the CDR3. V lost 0 bases, J lost 1 base, and 9 bases lay in between. CDR3: CASSYSVGENTEAFF. CDR3 nucleotide sequence: TGTGCCAGCAGTTACTCAGTAGGGGAGAACACTGAAGCTTTCTTT.

Comment on this clone: This CDR3 is also generated by other DNA sequences in the sample. The chain employs TRBV27 and TRBJ1-2; TRBD1 might be the D (5 bases). Germline loops: CDR1 MNHEY, CDR2 SMNVEV (reference sequence). The CDR3 sequence is 13 residues long. Between the trimmed V and J ends, which lost 2 bases and 2 bases, there was a span of 6 bases. CDR3 DNA: TGTGCCAGCAGTTTAAGGGGCAACTATGGCTACACCTTC. Its protein product is CASSLRGNYGYTF.

The chain links TRBV20-1 to TRBJ2-5; 11 positions match TRBD2. The CDR3 has 14 amino acids. Trimming removed 6 bases from V and 5 bases from J; junction bases left unmatched: 8. Per germline, CDR1 DFQATT and CDR2 SNEGSKA (reference sequence). CDR3 amino acids: CSASIAGGRETQYF. The CDR3 DNA is TGCAGTGCCAGTATAGCGGGGGGGAGGGAGACCCAGTACTTC.

J is TRBJ2-1 and V is TRBV5-1; 11 bases align to TRBD2. CDR3 length equals 16 residues. CDR1 SGHRS and CDR2 YFSETQ come from the germline V gene. J was trimmed by 2 bases and V by 4 bases; bases with no gene match: 5. The CDR3 protein is CASSTGTSGAYNEQFF. Here the CDR3 DNA reads TGCGCCAGCAGCACCGGGACTAGCGGTGCCTACAATGAGCAGTTCTTC.

V usage is TRBV18 and J usage is TRBJ2-1, with 8 positions matching TRBD2. This CDR3 has 16 amino acids. After removal of 1 base from V and 7 bases from J, the junction contained 9 bases not matched to a gene. Germline values: CDR1 KGHSH, CDR2 LQKENI. CDR3 region: CASSPLSGGDYNEQFF. The CDR3 DNA reads TGTGCCAGCTCACCACTGAGCGGGGGAGATTATAATGAGCAGTTCTTC.

The J gene is TRBJ1-1, the V gene TRBV14; the match to TRBD1 covers 7 bases. V dropped 1 base and J dropped 5; count of bases not matched to a gene: 7. Looked up from germline, CDR1 is SGHDN and CDR2 is FVKESK. The CDR3 has 15 residues. The CDR3 loop reads CASSQVRGPGTEAFF. The CDR3 nucleotides are TGTGCCAGCAGCCAAGTAAGGGGGCCGGGAACTGAAGCTTTCTTT.

Comments on this clone: The sample has other DNA sequences that encode this CDR3 too. This chain links TRBV18 with TRBJ1-5; TRBD1 aligns across 7 bases. Trimming cost V 3 bases and J 4 bases; bases outside gene matches: 0. Germline V gene sequence: CDR1 KGHSH, CDR2 LQKENI. The CDR3 totals 13 residues. CDR3 in amino acids: CASSPGQNQPQHF. The CDR3 DNA reads TGTGCCAGCTCACCGGGACAGAATCAGCCCCAGCATTTT.

The chain recombines TRBV5-1 with TRBJ1-4; D is uncertain. The CDR3 loop spans 15 amino acids. Germline CDR1 and CDR2: SGHRS and YFSETQ. Trimming shortened V by 0 bases and J by 3 bases, and 9 bases separated the two germline ends. Written as DNA, the CDR3 is TGCGCCAGCAGCTTGGTGCCTGCGGCTAATGAAAAACTGTTTTTT. As protein: CASSLVPAANEKLFF.

The chain uses TRBV27 and TRBJ1-5; 11 bases are a match to TRBD1. CDR1 is MNHEY, CDR2 SMNVEV, per germline (reference sequence). The CDR3 spans 16 residues. Trimming took 1 base from V and 3 from J; bases not matched to a gene: 2. CDR3 amino acids: CASSLFGQGANQPQHF. The CDR3 DNA reads TGTGCCAGCAGTTTATTCGGACAGGGGGCCAATCAGCCCCAGCATTTT.

This chain uses TRBV3-1 (or the pseudogene TRBV3-2) with TRBJ2-7; 8 bases match TRBD2. Germline V lookup: CDR1 LGHDT, CDR2 YNNKEL (reference sequence). V was clipped by 5 bases and J by 5 bases; unmatched bases: 14. CDR3 length: 16 amino acids. CDR3 region: CASSFYSPGGGNEQYF. In DNA, the CDR3 is TGTGCCAGCAGCTTTTACAGTCCTGGCGGGGGGAACGAGCAGTACTTC.

The chain has TRBV18 and TRBJ1-1; D call uncertain. Germline V gives CDR1 KGHSH, CDR2 LQKENI. The V end lost 5 bases, the J end lost 5 bases, and 6 bases lay between the germline ends. The CDR3 spans 11 residues. Written as DNA, the CDR3 is TGTGCCAGCTCAGGGAGAACTGAAGCTTTCTTT. Residues: CASSGRTEAFF.

The rearrangement links TRBV15 to TRBJ1-4, with D perhaps TRBD1 (6 bases). V was cut by 2 bases and J by 0 bases, with 10 bases left in between. Per the germline V gene, CDR1 is LNHNV and CDR2 is YYDKDF (reference sequence). CDR3 length: 16 amino acids. CDR3 in amino acids: CATSRSSGATNEKLFF. The CDR3 region has the DNA TGTGCCACCAGCAGAAGTTCAGGGGCAACTAATGAAAAACTGTTTTTT. Together with reference TRBV15 and TRBJ1-4, the CDR3 gives the full variable domain: DAMVIQNPRYQVTQFGKPVTLSCSQTLNHNVMYWYQQKSSQAPKLLFHYYDKDFNNEADTPDNFQSRRPNTSFCFLDIRSPGLGDTAMYLCATSRSSGATNEKLFFGSGTQLSVL.